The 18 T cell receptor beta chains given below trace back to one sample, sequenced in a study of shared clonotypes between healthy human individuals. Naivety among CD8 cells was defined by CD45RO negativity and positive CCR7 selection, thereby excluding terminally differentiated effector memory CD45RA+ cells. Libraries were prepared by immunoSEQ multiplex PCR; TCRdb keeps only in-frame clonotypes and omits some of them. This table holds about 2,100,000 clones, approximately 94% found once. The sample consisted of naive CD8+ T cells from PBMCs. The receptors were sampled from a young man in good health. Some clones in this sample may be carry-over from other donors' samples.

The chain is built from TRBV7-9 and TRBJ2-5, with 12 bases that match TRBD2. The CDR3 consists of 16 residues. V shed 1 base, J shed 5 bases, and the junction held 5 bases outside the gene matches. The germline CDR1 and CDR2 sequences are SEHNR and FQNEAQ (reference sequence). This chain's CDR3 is CASSLEASGRGETQYF. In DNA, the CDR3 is TGTGCCAGCAGCTTAGAGGCTAGCGGGAGGGGGGAGACCCAGTACTTC. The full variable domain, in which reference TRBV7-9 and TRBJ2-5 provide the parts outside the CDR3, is DTGVSQNPRHKITKRGQNVTFRCDPISEHNRLYWYRQTLGQGPEFLTYFQNEAQLEKSRLLSDRFSAERPKGSFSTLEIQRTEQGDSAMYLCASSLEASGRGETQYFGPGTRLLVL.

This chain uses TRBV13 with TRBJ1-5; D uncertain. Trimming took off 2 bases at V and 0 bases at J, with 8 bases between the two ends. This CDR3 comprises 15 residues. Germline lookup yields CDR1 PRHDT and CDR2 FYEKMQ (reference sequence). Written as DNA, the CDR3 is TGTGCCAGCAGCTTAAACGAATATAGCAATCAGCCCCAGCATTTT. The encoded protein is CASSLNEYSNQPQHF.

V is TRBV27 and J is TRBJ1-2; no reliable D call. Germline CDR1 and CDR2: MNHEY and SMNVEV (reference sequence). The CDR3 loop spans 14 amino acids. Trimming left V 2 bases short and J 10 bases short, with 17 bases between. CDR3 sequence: CASSLSSLSGAYTF. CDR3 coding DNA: TGTGCCAGCAGTTTAAGTTCCCTATCCGGAGCCTACACCTTC.

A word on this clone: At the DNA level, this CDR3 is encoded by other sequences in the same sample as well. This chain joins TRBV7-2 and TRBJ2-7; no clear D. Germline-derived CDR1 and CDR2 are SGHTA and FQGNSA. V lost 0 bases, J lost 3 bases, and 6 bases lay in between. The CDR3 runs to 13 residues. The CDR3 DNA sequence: TGTGCCAGCAGCTTAGCGACGCACTACGAGCAGTACTTC. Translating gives CASSLATHYEQYF. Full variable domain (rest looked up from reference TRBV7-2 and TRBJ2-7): GAGVSQSPSNKVTEKGKDVELRCDPISGHTALYWYRQSLGQGLEFLIYFQGNSAPDKSGLPSDRFSAERTGGSVSTLTIQRTQQEDSAVYLCASSLATHYEQYFGPGTRLTVT.

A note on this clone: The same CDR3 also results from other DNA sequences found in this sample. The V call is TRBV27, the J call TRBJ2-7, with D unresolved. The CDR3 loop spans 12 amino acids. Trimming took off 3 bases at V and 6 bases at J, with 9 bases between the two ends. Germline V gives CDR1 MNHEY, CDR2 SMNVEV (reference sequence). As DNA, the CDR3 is TGTGCCAGCAGTTTGTTGAGAGGCGAGCAGTACTTC. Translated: CASSLLRGEQYF.

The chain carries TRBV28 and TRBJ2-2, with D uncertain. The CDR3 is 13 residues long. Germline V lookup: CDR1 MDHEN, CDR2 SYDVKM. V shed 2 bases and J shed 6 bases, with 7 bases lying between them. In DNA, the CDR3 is TGTGCCAGCAGTTTAACAGATTCCGGGGAGCTGTTTTTT. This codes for CASSLTDSGELFF.

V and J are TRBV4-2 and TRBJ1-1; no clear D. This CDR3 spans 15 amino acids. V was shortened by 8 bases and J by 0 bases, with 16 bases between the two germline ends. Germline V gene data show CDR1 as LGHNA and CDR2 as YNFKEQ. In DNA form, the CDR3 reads TGTGCCAGCCGAGATCCAAAGAGCATGAACACTGAAGCTTTCTTT. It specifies CASRDPKSMNTEAFF.

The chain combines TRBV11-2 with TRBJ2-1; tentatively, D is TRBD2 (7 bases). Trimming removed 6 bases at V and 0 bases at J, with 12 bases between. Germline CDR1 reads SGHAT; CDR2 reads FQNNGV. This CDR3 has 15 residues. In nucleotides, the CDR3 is TGTGCCAGCAGAGAACGGGGGGCCTCCTACAATGAGCAGTTCTTC. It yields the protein CASRERGASYNEQFF.

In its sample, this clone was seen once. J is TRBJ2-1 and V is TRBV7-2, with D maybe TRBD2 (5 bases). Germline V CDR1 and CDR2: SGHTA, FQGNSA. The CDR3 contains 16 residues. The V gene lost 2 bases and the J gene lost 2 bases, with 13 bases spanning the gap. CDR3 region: CASSLSLGVAYNEQFF. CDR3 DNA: TGTGCCAGCAGCTTATCTCTGGGAGTGGCCTACAATGAGCAGTTCTTC.

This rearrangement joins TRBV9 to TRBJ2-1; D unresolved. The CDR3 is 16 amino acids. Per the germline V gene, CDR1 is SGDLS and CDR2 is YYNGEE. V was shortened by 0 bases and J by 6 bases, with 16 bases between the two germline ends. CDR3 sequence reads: CASSVGSWRISNEQFF. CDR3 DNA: TGTGCCAGCAGCGTAGGGAGCTGGCGGATTAGCAATGAGCAGTTCTTC.

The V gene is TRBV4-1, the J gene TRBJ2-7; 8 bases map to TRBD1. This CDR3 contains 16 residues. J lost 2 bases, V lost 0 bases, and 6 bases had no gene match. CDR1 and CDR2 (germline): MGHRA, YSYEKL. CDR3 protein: CASSQERTGTTYEQYF. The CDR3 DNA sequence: TGCGCCAGCAGCCAAGAGAGGACAGGGACAACCTACGAGCAGTACTTC.

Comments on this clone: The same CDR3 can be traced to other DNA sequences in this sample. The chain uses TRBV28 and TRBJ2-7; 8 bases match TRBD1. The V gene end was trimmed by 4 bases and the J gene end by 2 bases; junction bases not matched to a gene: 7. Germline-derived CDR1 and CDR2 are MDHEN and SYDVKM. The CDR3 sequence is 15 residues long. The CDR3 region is CASSSPGTGAYEQYF. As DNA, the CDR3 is TGTGCCAGCAGTTCCCCCGGGACAGGTGCCTACGAGCAGTACTTC.

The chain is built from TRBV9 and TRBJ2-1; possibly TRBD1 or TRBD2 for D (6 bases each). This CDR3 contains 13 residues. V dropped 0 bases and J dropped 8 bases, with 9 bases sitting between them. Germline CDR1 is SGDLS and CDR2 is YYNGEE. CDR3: CASSVEGGHEQFF. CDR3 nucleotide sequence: TGTGCCAGCAGCGTAGAGGGGGGCCATGAGCAGTTCTTC.

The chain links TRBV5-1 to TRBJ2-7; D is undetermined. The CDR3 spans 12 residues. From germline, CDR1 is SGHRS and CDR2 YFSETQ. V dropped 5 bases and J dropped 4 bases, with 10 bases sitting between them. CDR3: CASRNDEYEQYF. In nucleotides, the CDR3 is TGCGCCAGCAGAAACGACGAGTACGAGCAGTACTTC.

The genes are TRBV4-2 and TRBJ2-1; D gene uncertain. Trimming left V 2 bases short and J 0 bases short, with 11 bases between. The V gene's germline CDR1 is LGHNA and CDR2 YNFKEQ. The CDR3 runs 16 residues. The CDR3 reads CASSQPTYSSYNEQFF. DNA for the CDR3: TGTGCCAGCAGCCAACCCACCTATAGCTCCTACAATGAGCAGTTCTTC.

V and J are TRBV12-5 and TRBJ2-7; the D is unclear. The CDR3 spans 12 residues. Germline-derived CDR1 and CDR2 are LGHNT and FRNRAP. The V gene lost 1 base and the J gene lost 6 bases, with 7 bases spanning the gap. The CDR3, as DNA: TGTGCTAGTGGTTTGGAGGGTTCCGAGCAGTACTTC. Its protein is CASGLEGSEQYF.

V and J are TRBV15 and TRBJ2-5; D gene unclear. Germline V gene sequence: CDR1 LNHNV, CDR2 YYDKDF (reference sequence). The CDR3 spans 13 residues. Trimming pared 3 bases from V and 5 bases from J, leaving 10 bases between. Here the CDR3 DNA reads TGTGCCACCAGCAGGAGCCGTTGGGAGACCCAGTACTTC. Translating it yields CATSRSRWETQYF.

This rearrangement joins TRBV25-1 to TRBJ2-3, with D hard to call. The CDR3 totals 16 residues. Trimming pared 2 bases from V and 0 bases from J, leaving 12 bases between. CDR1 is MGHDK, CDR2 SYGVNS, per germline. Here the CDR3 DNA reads TGTGCCAGCAGTGAAAGAGTTGCACCTAGCACAGATACGCAGTATTTT. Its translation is CASSERVAPSTDTQYF.